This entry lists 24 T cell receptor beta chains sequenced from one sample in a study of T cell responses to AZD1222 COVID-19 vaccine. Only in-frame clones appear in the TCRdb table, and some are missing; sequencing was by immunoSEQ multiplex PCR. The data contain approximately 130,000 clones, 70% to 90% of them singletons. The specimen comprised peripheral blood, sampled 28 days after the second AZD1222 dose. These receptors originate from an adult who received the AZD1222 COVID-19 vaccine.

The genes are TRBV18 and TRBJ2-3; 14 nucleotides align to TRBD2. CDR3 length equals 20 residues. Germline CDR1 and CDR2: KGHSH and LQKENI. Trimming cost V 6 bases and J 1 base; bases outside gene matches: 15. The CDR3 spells CASSRNVKTSGRGGTDTQYF. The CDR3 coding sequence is TGTGCCAGCTCGCGCAACGTAAAGACTAGCGGGAGGGGAGGCACAGATACGCAGTATTTT. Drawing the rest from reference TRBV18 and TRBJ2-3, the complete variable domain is NAGVMQNPRHLVRRRGQEARLRCSPMKGHSHVYWYRQLPEEGLKFMVYLQKENIIDESGMPKERFSAEFPKEGPSILRIQQVVRGDSAAYFCASSRNVKTSGRGGTDTQYFGPGTRLTVL.

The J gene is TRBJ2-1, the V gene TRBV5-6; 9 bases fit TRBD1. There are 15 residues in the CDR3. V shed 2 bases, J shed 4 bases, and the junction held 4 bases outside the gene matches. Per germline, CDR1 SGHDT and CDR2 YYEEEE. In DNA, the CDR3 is TGTGCCAGCAGCTTACCACAGGGGGCGTACAATGAGCAGTTCTTC. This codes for CASSLPQGAYNEQFF.

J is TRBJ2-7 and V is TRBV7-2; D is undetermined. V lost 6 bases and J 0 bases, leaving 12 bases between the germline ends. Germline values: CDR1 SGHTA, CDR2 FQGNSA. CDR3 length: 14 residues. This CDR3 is CASSPDAYSYEQYF. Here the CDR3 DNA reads TGTGCCAGCAGTCCGGACGCATACTCCTACGAGCAGTACTTC.

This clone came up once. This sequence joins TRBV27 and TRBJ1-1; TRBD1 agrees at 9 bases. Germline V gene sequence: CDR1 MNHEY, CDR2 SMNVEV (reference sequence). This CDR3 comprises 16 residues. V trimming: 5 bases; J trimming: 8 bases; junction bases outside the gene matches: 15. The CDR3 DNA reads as TGTGCCAGCAGTCCCCCCCCGGGACAGGGCTTTAGGGAAGCTTTCTTT. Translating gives CASSPPPGQGFREAFF.

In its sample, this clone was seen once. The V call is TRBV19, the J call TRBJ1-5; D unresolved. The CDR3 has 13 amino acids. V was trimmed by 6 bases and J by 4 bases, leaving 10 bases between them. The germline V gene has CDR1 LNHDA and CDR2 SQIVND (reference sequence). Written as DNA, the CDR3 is TGTGCCAGTAGCCCCGCGTCGAATCAGCCCCAGCATTTT. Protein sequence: CASSPASNQPQHF. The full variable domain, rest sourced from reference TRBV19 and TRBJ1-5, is DGGITQSPKYLFRKEGQNVTLSCEQNLNHDAMYWYRQDPGQGLRLIYYSQIVNDFQKGDIAEGYSVSREKKESFPLTVTSAQKNPTAFYLCASSPASNQPQHFGDGTRLSIL.

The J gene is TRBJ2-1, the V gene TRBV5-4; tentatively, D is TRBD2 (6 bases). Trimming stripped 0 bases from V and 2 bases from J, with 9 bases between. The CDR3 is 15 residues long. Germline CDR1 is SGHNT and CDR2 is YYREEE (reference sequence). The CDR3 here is CASSLGDWAYNEQFF. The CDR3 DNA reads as TGTGCCAGCAGCTTGGGGGACTGGGCCTACAATGAGCAGTTCTTC. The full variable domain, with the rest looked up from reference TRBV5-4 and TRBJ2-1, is ETGVTQSPTHLIKTRGQQVTLRCSSQSGHNTVSWYQQALGQGPQFIFQYYREEENGRGNFPPRFSGLQFPNYSSELNVNALELDDSALYLCASSLGDWAYNEQFFGPGTRLTVL.

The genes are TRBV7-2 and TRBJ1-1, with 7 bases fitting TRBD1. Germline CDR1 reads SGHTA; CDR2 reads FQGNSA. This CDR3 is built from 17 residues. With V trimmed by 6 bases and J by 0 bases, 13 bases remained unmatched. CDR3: CASSRDRWSSLNTEAFF. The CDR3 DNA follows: TGTGCCAGCAGTCGGGACAGATGGTCCTCCCTGAACACTGAAGCTTTCTTT.

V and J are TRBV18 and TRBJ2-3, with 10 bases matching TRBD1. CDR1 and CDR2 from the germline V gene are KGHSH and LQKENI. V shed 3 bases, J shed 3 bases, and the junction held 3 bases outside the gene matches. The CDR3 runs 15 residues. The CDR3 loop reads CASSPGQGTTDTQYF. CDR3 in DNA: TGTGCCAGCTCACCGGGACAGGGGACGACAGATACGCAGTATTTT.

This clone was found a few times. The DNA of the CDR3 is TGTGCCAGCAGCCAAGAAAGTCTGAGCGGGCCATTTATAACCTACGAGCAGTACTTC. It is translated as CASSQESLSGPFITYEQYF. The chain is built from TRBV3-1 (or the pseudogene TRBV3-2) and TRBJ2-7, with D tentatively TRBD2 (6 bases). The CDR3 spans 19 residues. CDR1 and CDR2 (germline): LGHDT, YNNKEL (reference sequence). Trimming took 0 bases from V and 2 from J, leaving 23 bases between them.

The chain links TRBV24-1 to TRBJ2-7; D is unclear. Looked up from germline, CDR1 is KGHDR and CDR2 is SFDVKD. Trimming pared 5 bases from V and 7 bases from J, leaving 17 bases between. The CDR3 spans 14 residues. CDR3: CATSGEPLRMEQYF. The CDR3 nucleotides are TGTGCCACCAGTGGAGAACCACTTCGAATGGAGCAGTACTTC.

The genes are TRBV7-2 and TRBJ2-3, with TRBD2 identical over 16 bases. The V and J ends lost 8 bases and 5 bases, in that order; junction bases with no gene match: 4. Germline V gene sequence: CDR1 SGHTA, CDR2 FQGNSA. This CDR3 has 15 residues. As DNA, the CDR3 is TGTGCCAGCGGGACTAGCGGGGGGGCCGGAGATACGCAGTATTTT. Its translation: CASGTSGGAGDTQYF.

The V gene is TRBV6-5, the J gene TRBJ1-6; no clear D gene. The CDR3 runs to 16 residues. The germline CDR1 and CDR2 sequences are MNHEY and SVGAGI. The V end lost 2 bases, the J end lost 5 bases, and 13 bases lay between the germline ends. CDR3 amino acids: CASSYIIGRNNSPLHF. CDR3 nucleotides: TGTGCCAGCAGTTACATAATCGGACGAAATAATTCACCCCTCCACTTT.

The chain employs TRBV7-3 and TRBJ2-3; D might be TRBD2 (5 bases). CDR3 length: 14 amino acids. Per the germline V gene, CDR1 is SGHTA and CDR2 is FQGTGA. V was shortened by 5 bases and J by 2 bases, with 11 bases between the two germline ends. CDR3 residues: CASSPGVSTDTQYF. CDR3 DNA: TGTGCCAGCAGCCCCGGGGTGTCCACAGATACGCAGTATTTT.

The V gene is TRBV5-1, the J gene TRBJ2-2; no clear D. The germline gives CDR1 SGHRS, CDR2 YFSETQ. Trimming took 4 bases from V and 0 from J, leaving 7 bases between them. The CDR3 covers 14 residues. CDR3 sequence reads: CASSLEPNTGELFF. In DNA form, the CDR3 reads TGCGCCAGCAGCCTGGAACCGAACACCGGGGAGCTGTTTTTT.

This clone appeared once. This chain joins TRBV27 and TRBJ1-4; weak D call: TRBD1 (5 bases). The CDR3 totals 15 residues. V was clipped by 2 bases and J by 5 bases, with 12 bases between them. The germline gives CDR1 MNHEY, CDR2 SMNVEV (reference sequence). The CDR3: CASSLKQDGNEKLFF. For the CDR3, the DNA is TGTGCCAGCAGTTTAAAACAGGACGGGAATGAAAAACTGTTTTTT.

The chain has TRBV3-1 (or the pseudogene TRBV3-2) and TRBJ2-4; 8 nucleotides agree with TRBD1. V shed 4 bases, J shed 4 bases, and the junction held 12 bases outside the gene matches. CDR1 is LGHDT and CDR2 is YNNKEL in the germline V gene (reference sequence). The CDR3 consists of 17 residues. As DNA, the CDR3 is TGTGCCAGCAGCCCCACCTTCATGGGACAGGTTAAAAACATTCAGTACTTC. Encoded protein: CASSPTFMGQVKNIQYF.

CDR3 nucleotides: TGTGCCAGCAGAGCCACTTTAGCGGGAGAGGGAGAGCAGTACTTC. It is translated as CASRATLAGEGEQYF. This chain links TRBV6-5 with TRBJ2-7; TRBD2 aligns across 9 bases. The CDR3 is 15 amino acids. J was trimmed by 7 bases and V by 6 bases; bases with no gene match: 13. Germline V gives CDR1 MNHEY, CDR2 SVGAGI.

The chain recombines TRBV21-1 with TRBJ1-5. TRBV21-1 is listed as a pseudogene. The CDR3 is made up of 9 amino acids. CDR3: CASNQPQHF. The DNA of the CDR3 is TGTGCCAGCAATCAGCCCCAGCATTTT.

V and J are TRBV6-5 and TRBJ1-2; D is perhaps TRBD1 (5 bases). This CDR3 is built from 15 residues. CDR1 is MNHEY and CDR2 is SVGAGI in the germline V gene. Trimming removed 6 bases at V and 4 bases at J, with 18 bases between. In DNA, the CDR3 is TGTGCCAGCAGGACTATCCCGGGACCTTCCTATGGCTACACCTTC. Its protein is CASRTIPGPSYGYTF.

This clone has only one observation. CDR3 residues: CASSPEGQSSYEQYF. The CDR3 nucleotides read TGTGCCAGCTCACCAGAAGGGCAGAGTTCCTACGAGCAGTACTTC. The chain joins TRBV18 to TRBJ2-7, with no clear D. This CDR3 has 15 residues. V lost 2 bases to trimming and J lost 1 base, with 12 bases between them. Germline assignment: CDR1 KGHSH and CDR2 LQKENI.

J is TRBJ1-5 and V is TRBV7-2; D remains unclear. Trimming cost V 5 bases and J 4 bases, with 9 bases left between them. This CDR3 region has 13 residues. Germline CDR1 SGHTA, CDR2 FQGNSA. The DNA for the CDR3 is TGTGCCAGCAGCCCTCAAGCGAATCAGCCCCAGCATTTT. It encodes CASSPQANQPQHF.

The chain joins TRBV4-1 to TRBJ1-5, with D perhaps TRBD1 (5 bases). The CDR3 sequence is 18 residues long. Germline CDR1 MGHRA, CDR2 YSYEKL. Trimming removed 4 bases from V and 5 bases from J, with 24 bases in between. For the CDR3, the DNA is TGCGCCAGCAGCCGGGGGTCGATGGGGACTTACCTAGATCAGCCCCAGCATTTT. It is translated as CASSRGSMGTYLDQPQHF.

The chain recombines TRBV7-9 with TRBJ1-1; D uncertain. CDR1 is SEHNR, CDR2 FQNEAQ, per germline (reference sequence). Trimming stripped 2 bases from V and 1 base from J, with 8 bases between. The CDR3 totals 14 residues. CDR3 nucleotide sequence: TGTGCCAGCAGCTTAAGGTCAGCGAACACTGAAGCTTTCTTT. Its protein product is CASSLRSANTEAFF.

CDR3 bases: TGTGCCAGCAGCCCGGGTCCTGGGAGGGAAAAACTGTTTTTT. It is translated as CASSPGPGREKLFF. The V call is TRBV3-1 (or the pseudogene TRBV3-2), the J call TRBJ1-4; D unresolved. Per germline, CDR1 LGHDT and CDR2 YNNKEL (reference sequence). The CDR3 is made up of 14 amino acids. V was clipped by 4 bases and J by 8 bases, with 14 bases between them.